This TCR beta chain was captured in a study of blood T cell repertoires in COVID-19. Trimming removed 6 bases from V and 2 bases from J; junction bases left unmatched: 4. The CDR3 consists of 13 residues. CDR1 is MNHEY and CDR2 is SVGAGI in the germline V gene. Produced via immunoSEQ multiplex PCR; TCRdb's table is partial and in-frame only. Of 200,000 to 250,000 clones listed, nearly 90% were seen once; the top ten hold roughly 15%. This clonotype was sampled from a man aged 30 to 39 who had been exposed to COVID-19. Specimen: PBMCs or T cells enriched from blood (not recorded which). The chain is built from TRBV6-5 and TRBJ2-7; the match to TRBD1 covers 7 bases. The CDR3 DNA follows: TGTGCCAGCAGCCGCAGGGGGACCTACGAGCAGTACTTC. Its translation is CASSRRGTYEQYF.